This passage covers 5 T cell receptor beta chains from one sample sequenced in a study of response to subunit inactivated influenza vaccine. TCRdb re-analysed the RT-PCR reads in MiXCR, keeping a single row per CDR3 protein. The sample lists 160,000 or so distinct CDR3 sequences; around 9.9% were seen once. The specimen comprised non-naive T cells sorted from PBMCs, sampled roughly 45 days after vaccination. Receptors were obtained from a man over 45 who received an inactivated influenza vaccine.

This clonotype appeared once. This CDR3 reads CASSNPGLATYEQYF. The DNA of the CDR3 is TGTGCCAGCAGTAACCCGGGACTAGCGACTTACGAGCAGTACTTC. This chain links TRBV7-2 with TRBJ2-7; 10 nucleotides match TRBD2. This CDR3 contains 15 residues. CDR1 is SGHTA, CDR2 FQGNSA, per germline. J was trimmed by 4 bases and V by 6 bases; bases with no gene match: 9. Based on the CDR3 plus reference TRBV7-2 and TRBJ2-7, the full variable domain is GAGVSQSPSNKVTEKGKDVELRCDPISGHTALYWYRQSLGQGLEFLIYFQGNSAPDKSGLPSDRFSAERTGGSVSTLTIQRTQQEDSAVYLCASSNPGLATYEQYFGPGTRLTVT.

The chain couples TRBV4-1 to TRBJ2-1; D uncertain. Germline CDR1 MGHRA, CDR2 YSYEKL. V was cut by 2 bases and J by 9 bases, with 5 bases left in between. CDR3 length equals 11 residues. The CDR3 is CASSQFTEQFF. The CDR3 DNA is TGCGCCAGCAGCCAATTCACTGAGCAGTTCTTC.

This chain links TRBV10-3 with TRBJ2-2; 9 bases map to TRBD2. Trimming removed 0 bases from V and 5 bases from J; junction bases left unmatched: 4. CDR3 length: 16 residues. The germline CDR1 and CDR2 sequences are ENHRY and SYGVKD. CDR3 in amino acids: CAISESAGGLTGELFF. The CDR3 DNA sequence: TGTGCCATCAGTGAGTCAGCGGGAGGATTGACCGGGGAGCTGTTTTTT.

This clonotype was counted a few times. The rearrangement uses TRBV30 and TRBJ2-2, with TRBD2 matching over 11 bases. The germline V gene encodes CDR1 GTSNPN and CDR2 SVGIG (reference sequence). With 0 bases clipped from V and 7 bases from J, the junction kept 4 bases outside the gene matches. This CDR3 has 15 residues. The CDR3 nucleotides read TGTGCCTGGAGTGTTTTAGCGGGAGGGTACGGGGAGCTGTTTTTT. The encoded protein is CAWSVLAGGYGELFF.

The chain is built from TRBV4-3 and TRBJ2-1, with 7 positions matching TRBD2. The CDR3 totals 17 residues. The germline V gene encodes CDR1 LGHNA and CDR2 YSLEER. Unmatched junction bases numbered 11, after V lost 1 base and J lost 5 bases. The CDR3 region has the DNA TGCGCCAGCAGCCAAGGATGGGCCGGGAGGCTCAACAATGAGCAGTTCTTC. This translates into CASSQGWAGRLNNEQFF.